This T cell receptor (beta chain) stems from a study of Graves' ophthalmopathy and Graves' hyperthyroidism. Overall study findings and caveats: Blood also carried most expanded thyroid clonotypes exceeding 0.001 frequency.

This CDR3 comprises 13 residues. The germline V gene encodes CDR1 MNHEY and CDR2 SVGEGT. V shed 7 bases and J shed 4 bases, with 13 bases lying between them. For repertoire sequencing, the TCR beta CDR3 regions were amplified from RNA transcripts. First-round RT-PCR used HTBI primers; second-round multiplex PCR followed. Each CDR3 protein is one row after TCRdb ran MiXCR on the multiplex PCR reads. The sample has roughly 170,000 distinct CDR3 sequences, roughly 36% seen once. Concerning this clonotype: Its cognate antigen is unknown.

Ophthalmopathy donors were characterized by moderate-to-severe activity, CAS of at least 3, NOSPECS of at least 4, and duration under 3 months. The TCR sequence derives from a man aged 30-40 years with Graves' ophthalmopathy. The chain links TRBV6-2 or TRBV6-3 to TRBJ2-5; D gene ambiguous. Sequencing was carried out using peripheral blood. In DNA, the CDR3 is TGTGCCAGCACCAGCAGCTTGACAGAGACCCAGTACTTC. This encodes CASTSSLTETQYF.